The 21 T cell receptor beta chains below come from one sample, sequenced in a study of shared clonotypes between healthy human individuals. Only in-frame clones appear in the TCRdb table, and some are missing; sequencing was by immunoSEQ multiplex PCR. The data hold about 700,000 clones, with around 90% observed a single time. Naive CD8 cells comprised CD45RO-negative, CCR7-positively selected cells, excluding terminally differentiated effector memory CD45RA+ cells. The sample was naive CD8+ T cells sorted from blood. The receptors stem from a man between 25 and 39 years old in good health.

The chain is built from TRBV2 and TRBJ1-1; D perhaps matches TRBD1 (5 bases). The CDR3 has 14 residues. Trimming removed 7 bases from V and 4 bases from J, with 16 bases in between. The germline CDR1 and CDR2 sequences are SNHLY and FYNNEI. This CDR3 is CASTPRTGSTEAFF. The DNA for the CDR3 is TGTGCCAGCACGCCCCGAACAGGAAGCACTGAAGCTTTCTTT.

The table lists this clone with a count of one. The rearrangement uses TRBV5-4 and TRBJ2-1; TRBD2 matches at 9 bases. This CDR3 comprises 17 residues. With 3 bases clipped from V and 6 bases from J, the junction kept 13 bases outside the gene matches. Germline V gives CDR1 SGHNT, CDR2 YYREEE (reference sequence). CDR3 sequence (DNA): TGTGCCAGCAGCTCTGATCCTTTAGCGGGAGTAGTCAATGAGCAGTTCTTC. Protein: CASSSDPLAGVVNEQFF.

The CDR3 here is CASSQDAAYEQYF. The CDR3, as DNA: TGCGCCAGCAGCCAAGATGCGGCCTACGAGCAGTACTTC. J is TRBJ2-7 and V is TRBV4-1; no definite D call. This CDR3 spans 13 amino acids. From germline, CDR1 is MGHRA and CDR2 YSYEKL. V was trimmed by 0 bases and J by 2 bases, leaving 5 bases between them.

The chain recombines TRBV15 with TRBJ2-1; 14 bases match TRBD2. Germline CDR1 and CDR2: LNHNV and YYDKDF (reference sequence). The CDR3 totals 14 residues. With V trimmed by 3 bases and J by 9 bases, 1 base remained unmatched. DNA of the CDR3: TGTGCCACCAGCAGGGGACTAGCGGGAGCTGAGCAGTTCTTC. It is translated as CATSRGLAGAEQFF.

The V gene is TRBV2, the J gene TRBJ2-5, with D tentatively TRBD1 (6 bases). Germline CDR1 is SNHLY and CDR2 is FYNNEI. The V gene lost 5 bases and the J gene lost 8 bases, with 21 bases spanning the gap. This CDR3 has 15 amino acids. The CDR3 DNA reads as TGTGCCAGCAGTAAATACCGGGACACATCCTCAACCCAGTACTTC. Residues: CASSKYRDTSSTQYF.

This chain uses TRBV7-4 with TRBJ2-7; tentatively, D is TRBD1 (6 bases). This CDR3 has 12 amino acids. Germline V lookup: CDR1 SGHVT, CDR2 SQSDAQ. Trimming took off 3 bases at V and 6 bases at J, with 9 bases between the two ends. The CDR3 nucleotides read TGTGCCAGCAGCTTGACAGGAGGCGAGCAGTACTTC. Protein sequence: CASSLTGGEQYF.

CDR3 residues: CASSSTGTAETQYF. The CDR3 region has the DNA TGTGCCAGCAGCTCAACAGGGACGGCAGAGACCCAGTACTTC. The V call is TRBV9, the J call TRBJ2-5; D possibly corresponds to TRBD1 (6 bases). The V end lost 4 bases, the J end lost 4 bases, and 14 bases lay between the germline ends. The CDR3 runs 14 residues. Germline assignment: CDR1 SGDLS and CDR2 YYNGEE.

CDR3 sequence (DNA): TGTGCCAGCAGTTACAGCCAAGAGACCCAGTACTTC. Amino acid sequence: CASSYSQETQYF. V and J are TRBV28 and TRBJ2-5; no definite D call. V gave up 4 bases and J gave up 1 base, with 4 bases separating them. This CDR3 is 12 amino acids long. Germline assignment: CDR1 MDHEN and CDR2 SYDVKM.

The V gene is TRBV28, the J gene TRBJ2-1; D uncertain. V dropped 2 bases and J dropped 8 bases, with 10 bases sitting between them. The CDR3 is made up of 13 amino acids. CDR1 is MDHEN, CDR2 SYDVKM, per germline. As DNA, the CDR3 is TGTGCCAGCAGTTTAGTTAATATAGATGAGCAGTTCTTC. This translates into CASSLVNIDEQFF.

Comments on this clone: The identical CDR3 is also encoded by other nucleotide sequences in the sample. The chain combines TRBV27 with TRBJ2-7; no firm D call. Germline loops: CDR1 MNHEY, CDR2 SMNVEV (reference sequence). V lost 2 bases and J lost 0, with 11 bases in between. The CDR3 has 15 amino acids. The CDR3 DNA reads TGTGCCAGCAGTTTAAAGGGCTTAAGCTCCTACGAGCAGTACTTC. Protein product: CASSLKGLSSYEQYF.

The chain has TRBV19 and TRBJ1-1, with a possible D match to TRBD1 (5 bases). The CDR3 totals 14 residues. V lost 5 bases and J lost 3, with 13 bases in between. Germline V gene sequence: CDR1 LNHDA, CDR2 SQIVND (reference sequence). CDR3 region: CASSAGTLYTEAFF. CDR3 in DNA: TGTGCCAGTAGTGCAGGGACTCTGTACACTGAAGCTTTCTTT.

The chain recombines TRBV5-1 with TRBJ2-5; 7 bases agree with TRBD1. Germline V gene lookup returns CDR1 SGHRS and CDR2 YFSETQ. V was pared by 0 bases and J by 2 bases, with 4 bases of the junction left unmatched. CDR3 size: 15 residues. The CDR3 region is CASSLAGQIQETQYF. CDR3 DNA: TGCGCCAGCAGCTTGGCGGGACAGATACAAGAGACCCAGTACTTC.

The J gene is TRBJ2-7, the V gene TRBV5-1; D unclear. The germline V gene encodes CDR1 SGHRS and CDR2 YFSETQ. The CDR3 consists of 18 residues. Trimming shortened V by 0 bases and J by 2 bases, and 21 bases separated the two germline ends. The CDR3 reads CASSLGTYPLDETYEQYF. The CDR3 bases are TGCGCCAGCAGCTTGGGCACCTACCCCTTGGACGAGACCTACGAGCAGTACTTC. The full variable domain, its missing parts supplied by reference TRBV5-1 and TRBJ2-7, is KAGVTQTPRYLIKTRGQQVTLSCSPISGHRSVSWYQQTPGQGLQFLFEYFSETQRNKGNFPGRFSGRQFSNSRSEMNVSTLELGDSALYLCASSLGTYPLDETYEQYFGPGTRLTVT.

This chain uses TRBV6-1 with TRBJ1-2, with 12 bases matching TRBD1. After removal of 1 base from V and 7 bases from J, the junction contained 7 bases not matched to a gene. Germline V gives CDR1 MNHNS, CDR2 SASEGT. CDR3 length equals 16 residues. The CDR3 sequence is CASSEVTGTGGVGYTF. The CDR3 nucleotides are TGTGCCAGCAGTGAAGTCACCGGGACAGGGGGCGTTGGCTACACCTTC.

The chain carries TRBV5-1 and TRBJ2-7, with no clear D. This CDR3 is 12 amino acids long. Trimming took off 3 bases at V and 3 bases at J, with 7 bases between the two ends. The germline gives CDR1 SGHRS, CDR2 YFSETQ. The CDR3 sequence is CASSYDDYEQYF. The DNA of the CDR3 is TGCGCCAGCAGCTACGATGACTACGAGCAGTACTTC.

The genes are TRBV10-3 and TRBJ2-5; tentatively, D is TRBD2 (6 bases). The CDR3 runs to 13 residues. Looked up from germline, CDR1 is ENHRY and CDR2 is SYGVKD. The V and J ends lost 9 bases and 0 bases respectively, with 11 bases between them. The CDR3 coding sequence is TGTGCCATTTCCGGGACTCACCAAGAGACCCAGTACTTC. Its protein product is CAISGTHQETQYF.

The chain uses TRBV10-1 and TRBJ2-1, with 7 bases identical to TRBD2. This CDR3 has 15 residues. Germline loops: CDR1 WNHNN, CDR2 SYGVQD (reference sequence). With V trimmed by 4 bases and J by 6 bases, 9 bases remained unmatched. The CDR3 DNA reads TGCGCCAGCAGTGGCGGACTAGTCGGGCCCAATGAGCAGTTCTTC. Its protein is CASSGGLVGPNEQFF.

This clone has just one count. The chain joins TRBV2 to TRBJ1-2; tentative D call: TRBD1 (6 bases). The CDR3 totals 15 residues. Germline V gene sequence: CDR1 SNHLY, CDR2 FYNNEI. V lost 1 base and J 2 bases, leaving 11 bases between the germline ends. Here the CDR3 reads CASSEEQTGNYGYTF. The CDR3 DNA is TGTGCCAGCAGTGAAGAGCAGACAGGAAACTATGGCTACACCTTC. Together with reference TRBV2 and TRBJ1-2, the CDR3 gives the full variable domain: EPEVTQTPSHQVTQMGQEVILRCVPISNHLYFYWYRQILGQKVEFLVSFYNNEISEKSEIFDDQFSVERPDGSNFTLKIRSTKLEDSAMYFCASSEEQTGNYGYTFGSGTRLTVV.

The chain joins TRBV4-1 to TRBJ2-7, with TRBD1 matching over 7 bases. The CDR3 consists of 15 residues. V trimming: 3 bases; J trimming: 6 bases; junction bases outside the gene matches: 11. The germline V gene encodes CDR1 MGHRA and CDR2 YSYEKL. The CDR3 coding sequence is TGCGCCAGCAGCCACCCAATCAGGGGGTCCCGCGAGCAGTACTTC. Translation gives CASSHPIRGSREQYF.

The chain uses TRBV11-2 and TRBJ2-1; possibly TRBD2 for D (5 bases). Trimming removed 0 bases at V and 4 bases at J, with 13 bases between. CDR1 SGHAT and CDR2 FQNNGV come from the germline V gene. CDR3 size: 16 residues. The CDR3 protein is CASSLDPGIGYNEQFF. In DNA form, the CDR3 reads TGTGCCAGCAGCTTAGATCCGGGAATCGGGTACAATGAGCAGTTCTTC.

V usage is TRBV27 and J usage is TRBJ2-5, with 9 bases matching TRBD1. J lost 7 bases, V lost 6 bases, and 3 bases had no gene match. Germline V gives CDR1 MNHEY, CDR2 SMNVEV (reference sequence). CDR3 length: 12 amino acids. CDR3 amino acids: CASRTGGGTQYF. CDR3 coding DNA: TGTGCCAGCAGGACAGGGGGAGGGACCCAGTACTTC.